This T cell receptor (beta chain) is from a study of blood T cell repertoires in COVID-19. The wider study: Researchers got acute and convalescent COVID-19 samples from the United States, Italy and Spain. Sources were T cells, B-cell-depleted T cells, or PBMCs; the material itself was cDNA or gDNA.

As processed by the authors: Amplification from reference gene primers served as the basis for estimated nucleated cell counts. Here immunoSEQ multiplex PCR was the method, and the copy in TCRdb shows in-frame clones only, minus some. V, J and clone size are taken as reported in that table, and D and trimming were inferred from the DNA itself. The sample includes 120,000 to 150,000 clones, 88% seen only once; the top ten take under 3%. V dropped 1 base and J dropped 9 bases, with 13 bases sitting between them. This CDR3 has 14 residues. The germline gives CDR1 KGHSH, CDR2 LQKENI. This clone appeared a few times.

The sample comprised peripheral blood. The chain combines TRBV18 with TRBJ1-5; D is uncertain. The origin of this receptor is a human donor in a cohort sampled during active COVID-19. As DNA, the CDR3 is TGTGCCAGCTCACCACTGGCAGACAATGGGCCCCAGCATTTT. It yields the protein CASSPLADNGPQHF.